This T cell receptor (beta chain) was sequenced in a study of blood T cell repertoires in COVID-19. Across the study: Acute and convalescent COVID-19 specimens originated in the United States, Italy and Spain. Sample material is recorded as cDNA or gDNA derived from T cells, B-cell-depleted T cells, or PBMCs.

How the authors handled the data: Reference gene primer amplification gave estimated nucleated cell counts. TCRdb's table, derived via immunoSEQ multiplex PCR, lists solely in-frame clones and lacks some. That table is the source of V, J and clone size, and D and trimming were worked out from the DNA. The sample contains more than 95,000 clones, more than 75% of which appear only once. From germline, CDR1 is SGHRS and CDR2 YFSETQ. V lost 4 bases to trimming and J lost 6 bases; unmatched junction nucleotides: 3. The CDR3 totals 13 residues. The V call is TRBV5-1, the J call TRBJ2-1; 8 nucleotides line up with TRBD1. Source material: peripheral blood. The origin of this receptor is a man aged 55 to 69 with acute or convalescent COVID-19. The CDR3 DNA is TGCGCCAGCAGCCGGACAGGGCTCAATGAGCAGTTCTTC. Translated: CASSRTGLNEQFF.